Listed below are T cell receptor beta chains from one sample, sequenced in a study of blood T cell repertoires in COVID-19. Here immunoSEQ multiplex PCR was the method, and the copy in TCRdb shows in-frame clones only, minus some. The sample has roughly 63,000 clones; roughly 87% are singletons. The sample taken for sequencing was peripheral blood. These receptors were taken from a man aged 45-65 years with active COVID-19. Each CDR3 is given with its conserved first and last residue. A D gene is named only where the DNA matches it firmly.

cdr3_aa	cdr3_nt	d_call	cdr3_length	j_call	v_call
CASSWGEGEQFF	TGTGCCAGCAGTTGGGGGGAGGGTGAGCAGTTCTTC	TRBD2	12	TRBJ2-1	TRBV6-6
CASSQEGGGSYNEQFF	TGTGCCAGCAGCCAAGAAGGTGGAGGCTCCTACAATGAGCAGTTCTTC	-	16	TRBJ2-1	TRBV4-2
CASSQDHRGGQYTDTQYF	TGTGCCAGCAGCCAAGATCATCGGGGGGGCCAATACACAGATACGCAGTATTTT	TRBD2	18	TRBJ2-3	TRBV4-2
CAISRTGGDYGYTF	TGTGCCATCAGCCGGACAGGGGGCGACTATGGCTACACCTTC	TRBD1	14	TRBJ1-2	TRBV10-3
CASSWTGRSVPEAFF	TGTGCCAGCAGTTGGACAGGGCGTTCAGTCCCTGAAGCTTTCTTT	TRBD1	15	TRBJ1-1	TRBV6-5
CASSVVAGGSDTQYF	TGTGCCAGCAGCGTAGTAGCGGGGGGATCAGATACGCAGTATTTT	TRBD2	15	TRBJ2-3	TRBV9
CASTFGPIYGYTF	TGTGCCAGTACTTTCGGTCCTATCTATGGCTACACCTTC	-	13	TRBJ1-2	TRBV19
CSASSGISSYEQYF	TGCAGCGCTTCTAGCGGGATTAGCTCCTACGAGCAGTACTTC	TRBD2	14	TRBJ2-7	TRBV29-1
CASSLTPGLAPQGDQYF	TGCGCCAGCAGCTTGACTCCGGGACTAGCGCCCCAGGGCGACCAGTACTTC	TRBD2	17	TRBJ2-5	TRBV5-1
CASSFTFEPYYSPLHF	TGTGCCAGCAGTTTTACCTTCGAACCTTACTATTCACCCCTCCACTTT	-	16	TRBJ1-6	TRBV6-2/TRBV6-3
CASSRNPGTGLQAFF	TGCGCCAGCAGCAGAAATCCCGGGACAGGGTTGCAAGCTTTCTTT	TRBD1	15	TRBJ1-1	TRBV5-1